This TCR beta chain was recovered during a study of T-cell reconstitution after alpha-beta-depleted transplantation in children. Study-wide findings and caveats: The authors attributed T-cell counts and diversity one year after transplant mostly to newly produced T cells. The origin of high day-60 TCRbeta diversity in some patients lay in surviving recipient T cells and thymic progenitors. After transplant, at about two months, alpha-beta T cells were reportedly derived from several hundred expanded graft clones.

V was clipped by 10 bases and J by 0 bases, with 20 bases between them. The CDR3 covers 16 residues. The V gene's germline CDR1 is SNHLY and CDR2 FYNNEI. In the case of this clonotype: Its matching antigen is unknown.

A library of TCRbeta sequences, prepared with unique molecular identifiers, was generated. Using its own MiXCR run on the PCR reads, TCRdb lists one record per CDR3 protein. Of about 980,000 distinct CDR3 sequences in the sample, about 29% were seen once. The chain combines TRBV2 with TRBJ2-3, with D possibly being TRBD1 (5 bases). The sequence was collected from a boy younger than two who had a stem cell transplant for SCID, so the T cells may come from the graft donor. Sequencing was performed on PBMCs, mostly from graft donor cells, taken 360 days after TCRalphabeta/CD19-depleted stem cell transplant. The chain's CDR3 is CATEGPQALSTDTQYF. In DNA, the CDR3 is TGTGCCACCGAAGGTCCACAGGCTCTTAGCACAGATACGCAGTATTTT.